The 2 T cell receptor beta chains below were found in one sample sequenced in a study of T-cell reconstitution after alpha-beta-depleted transplantation in children. The authors prepared the TCRbeta library with unique molecular identifiers. One entry per CDR3 protein results from TCRdb running MiXCR on the PCR reads. This sample has around 300,000 distinct CDR3 sequences; roughly 25% occur once, and the top ten carry roughly 11%. Sample: PBMCs, mostly from graft donor cells, taken 180 days after TCRalphabeta/CD19-depleted stem cell transplant. The receptor source for this set is a male patient younger than 18 who had a stem cell transplant for acute lymphoblastic leukemia, so the T cells may come from the graft donor.

This clonotype occurred a few times. The chain uses TRBV7-9 and TRBJ2-1; D remains unclear. Germline-derived CDR1 and CDR2 are SEHNR and FQNEAQ (reference sequence). Trimming pared 7 bases from V and 0 bases from J, leaving 13 bases between. The CDR3 is 15 residues long. The CDR3 loop reads CASTAQLSSYNEQFF. The CDR3 DNA reads as TGTGCCAGCACCGCCCAACTAAGCTCCTACAATGAGCAGTTCTTC.

This chain links TRBV5-1 with TRBJ2-3; 10 positions agree with TRBD2. V was pared by 0 bases and J by 7 bases, with 8 bases of the junction left unmatched. CDR3 length: 16 amino acids. Germline V gives CDR1 SGHRS, CDR2 YFSETQ. In DNA form, the CDR3 reads TGCGCCAGCAGCTTGGACCGGACTAGCGGATTAAATACGCAGTATTTT. Translating it yields CASSLDRTSGLNTQYF. Combining the CDR3 with reference TRBV5-1 and TRBJ2-3 gives the whole variable domain KAGVTQTPRYLIKTRGQQVTLSCSPISGHRSVSWYQQTPGQGLQFLFEYFSETQRNKGNFPGRFSGRQFSNSRSEMNVSTLELGDSALYLCASSLDRTSGLNTQYFGPGTRLTVL.